This TCR beta chain derives from a study of post-analysis software for immune sequencing data. Study observations and caveats: In multiple sclerosis, normalized Chao1 diversity was significantly below that of controls. Higher frequency in patients than in controls was seen for five TRBV segments, with TRBV5-6, TRBV5-1 and TRBV20-1 among them.

cDNA libraries of TCR beta carried unique molecular identifiers. The source material, about 0.9 to 10 million T cells, gave rise to 500,000 or so cDNA molecules. TCRdb re-derived calls from the PCR reads in MiXCR, one entry per CDR3 protein. Here the sample spans about 770,000 distinct CDR3 sequences, around 42% being singletons. There are a few counts of this clonotype. The antigen is not known. The CDR3 sequence is 15 residues long. The V gene lost 10 bases and the J gene lost 5 bases, with 20 bases spanning the gap. Germline CDR1 is KGHDR and CDR2 is SFDVKD. The receptor was isolated from a girl under 18 with multiple sclerosis. The chain recombines TRBV24-1 with TRBJ2-1; possible D gene TRBD1, 6 bases. The specimen was blood. CDR3 sequence (DNA): TGTGCCACTGAGACAGGCTCCAACACGAACAATGAGCAGTTCTTC. Its translation: CATETGSNTNNEQFF.